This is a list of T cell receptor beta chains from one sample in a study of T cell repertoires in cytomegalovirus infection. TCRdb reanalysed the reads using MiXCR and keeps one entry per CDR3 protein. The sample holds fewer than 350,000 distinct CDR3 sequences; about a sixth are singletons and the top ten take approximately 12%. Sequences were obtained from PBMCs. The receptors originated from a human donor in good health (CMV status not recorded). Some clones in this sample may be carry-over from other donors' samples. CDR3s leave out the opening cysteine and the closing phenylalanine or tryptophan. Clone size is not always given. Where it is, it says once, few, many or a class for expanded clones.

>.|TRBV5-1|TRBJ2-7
ASSFGDSGANEQY
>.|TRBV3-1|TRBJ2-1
ASSQNGGYNEQF
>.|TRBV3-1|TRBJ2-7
ASGYLGSHEQY
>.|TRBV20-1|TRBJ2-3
SARIGGAGGDTQY
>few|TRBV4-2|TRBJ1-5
ASSQERATGGERPQH
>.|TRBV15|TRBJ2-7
ATSRDGRNEQY
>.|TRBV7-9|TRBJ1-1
ASSLGDRGYTEAF
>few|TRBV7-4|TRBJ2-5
ASRRTRGETQY
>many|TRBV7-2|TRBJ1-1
ASSLVGQVETEAF
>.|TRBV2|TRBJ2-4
ASSERTGAENIQY
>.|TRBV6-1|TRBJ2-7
ASSKRTGGPNEQY
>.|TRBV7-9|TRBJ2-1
ASEAQGDRSGQF
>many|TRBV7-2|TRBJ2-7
ASSRGWRLAGYEQY
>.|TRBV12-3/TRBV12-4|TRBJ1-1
ASSFATITEAF
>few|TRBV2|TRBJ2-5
ASSVSLETQY
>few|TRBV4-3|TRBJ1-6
ASSQDSGLTGSPLH
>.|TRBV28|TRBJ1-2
ASVGQNYGYT
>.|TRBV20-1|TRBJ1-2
SARGQTNYGYT
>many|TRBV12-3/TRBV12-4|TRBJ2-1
ASSFDTSPYNEQF
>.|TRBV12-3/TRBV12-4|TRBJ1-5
ASSLGQQGQH
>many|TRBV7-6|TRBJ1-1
ASSLSGITEAF
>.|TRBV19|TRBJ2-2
ASAGGNTGELF
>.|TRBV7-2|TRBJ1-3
ASSREAASGNTIY
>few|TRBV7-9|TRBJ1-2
ASSAGQGAAGYT
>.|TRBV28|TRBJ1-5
ASSFRKTRTAYSNQPQH
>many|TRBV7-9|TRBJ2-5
ASSFVQAGGETQY
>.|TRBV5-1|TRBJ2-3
ASRFREVVSDTQY
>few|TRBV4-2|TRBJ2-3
ASSHDSGQGGLSTDTQY
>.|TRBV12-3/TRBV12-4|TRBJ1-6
ASRARGTSPLH
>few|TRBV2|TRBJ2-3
ASSPLLALDTQY
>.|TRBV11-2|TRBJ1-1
ASSQQGGDTEAF
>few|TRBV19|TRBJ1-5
ASSMWINQPQH
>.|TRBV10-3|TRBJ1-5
AIGRTGWSNQPQH
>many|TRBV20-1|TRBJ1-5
SARKGQVTEPQH
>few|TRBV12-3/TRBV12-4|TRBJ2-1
ASWTGNSYNEQF
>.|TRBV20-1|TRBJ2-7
SSLSRGTGTYEQY
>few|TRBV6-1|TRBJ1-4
ASIDSHGTATNEKLF
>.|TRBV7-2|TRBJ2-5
ASSLVAGLVQETQY
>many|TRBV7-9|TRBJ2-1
ASSFSTGYNEQF
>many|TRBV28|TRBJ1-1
AGSSSGQESF
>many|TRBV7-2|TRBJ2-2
ASSFVVGFGGGHTGELF
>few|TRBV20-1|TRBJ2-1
SARVLAGGPSNEQF
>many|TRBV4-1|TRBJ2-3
ASSQDAADTDTQY
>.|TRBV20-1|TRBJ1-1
TLGVNTEAF
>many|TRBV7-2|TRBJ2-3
ASSSGTSGGRTDTQY
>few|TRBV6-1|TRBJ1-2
ASGLSGTGYT
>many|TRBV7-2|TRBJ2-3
ASSLVGATSTDTQY
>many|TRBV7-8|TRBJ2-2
ASSLAQGLNTGELF
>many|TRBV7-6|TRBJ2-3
ASSYSAGTDTQY
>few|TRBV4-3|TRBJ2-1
ASSQDLVYNEQF
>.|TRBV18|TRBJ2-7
ASSPPSGYEQY
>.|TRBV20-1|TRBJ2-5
SARGLAVETQY
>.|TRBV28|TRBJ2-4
ASSLSAAKNIQY
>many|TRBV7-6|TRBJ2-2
ASSLEAGANTGELF
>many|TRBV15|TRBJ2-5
ATSRGTSGDQQETQY
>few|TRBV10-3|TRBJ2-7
AITTDRGQYEQY
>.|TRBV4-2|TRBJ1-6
ASSQDTGDIDNSPLH